This TCR beta chain was observed in a study of TIL therapy for anti-PD-1-resistant metastatic lung cancer. This was the immunoSEQ v3 assay. The data were produced by immunoSEQ multiplex PCR, yet TCRdb's version contains in-frame clones alone and is incomplete. This sample carries about 36,000 clones, roughly 80% of them seen once, and the ten largest clones take under 7%. The germline V gene encodes CDR1 SNHLY and CDR2 FYNNEI. The V end lost 4 bases, the J end lost 3 bases, and 10 bases lay between the germline ends. This CDR3 comprises 13 residues. This clone was observed a handful of times. Time point specified: pre-treatment sample, taken before nivolumab and TIL therapy.

Specimen: blood, collected at baseline. The TCR comes from a person aged 25-85 years with non-small cell lung cancer. V gene TRBV2 combines with J gene TRBJ2-7; D is ambiguous. The DNA of the CDR3 is TGTGCCAGCAGTGTGAGTCAGAGCTACGAGCAGTACTTC. It translates to CASSVSQSYEQYF.